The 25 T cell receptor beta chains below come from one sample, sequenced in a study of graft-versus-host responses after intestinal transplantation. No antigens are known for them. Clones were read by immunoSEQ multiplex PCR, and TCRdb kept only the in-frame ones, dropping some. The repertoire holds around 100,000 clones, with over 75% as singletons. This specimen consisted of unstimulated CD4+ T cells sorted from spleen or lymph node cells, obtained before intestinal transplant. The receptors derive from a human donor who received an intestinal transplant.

The chain's CDR3 is CASSFWAGTEAFF. In DNA, the CDR3 is TGTGCCAGCAGCTTCTGGGCGGGGACTGAAGCTTTCTTT. The chain recombines TRBV5-6 with TRBJ1-1, with D uncertain. V shed 2 bases and J shed 5 bases, with 10 bases lying between them. Germline V gene sequence: CDR1 SGHDT, CDR2 YYEEEE. The CDR3 loop spans 13 amino acids.

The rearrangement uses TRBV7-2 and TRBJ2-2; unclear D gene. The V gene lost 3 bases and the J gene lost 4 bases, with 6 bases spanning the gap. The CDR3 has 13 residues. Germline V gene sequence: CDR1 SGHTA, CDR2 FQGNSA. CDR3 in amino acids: CASSLGSTGELFF. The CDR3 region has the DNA TGTGCCAGCAGCTTGGGAAGCACCGGGGAGCTGTTTTTT.

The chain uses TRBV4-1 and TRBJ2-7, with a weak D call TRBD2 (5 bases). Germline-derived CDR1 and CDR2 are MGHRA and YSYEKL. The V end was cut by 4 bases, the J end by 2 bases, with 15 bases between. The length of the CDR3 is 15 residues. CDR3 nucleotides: TGCGCCAGCAGCCTCGGACCGTCCGGGACCTACGAGCAGTACTTC. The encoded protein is CASSLGPSGTYEQYF.

The DNA for the CDR3 is TGTGCCAGTAGTCTCTCGATCGGACTAGCGGGAGCAGATACGCAGTATTTT. Encoded protein: CASSLSIGLAGADTQYF. The J gene is TRBJ2-3, the V gene TRBV19; 13 bases map to TRBD2. Trimming took 5 bases from V and 4 from J; bases not matched to a gene: 9. CDR1 and CDR2 (germline): LNHDA, SQIVND (reference sequence). The length of the CDR3 is 17 residues.

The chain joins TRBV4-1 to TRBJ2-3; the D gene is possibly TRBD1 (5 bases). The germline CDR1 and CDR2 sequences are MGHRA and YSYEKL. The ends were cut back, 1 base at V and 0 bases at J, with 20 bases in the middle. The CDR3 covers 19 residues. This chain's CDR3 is CASSQVQQVVLKSTDTQYF. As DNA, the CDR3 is TGCGCCAGCAGCCAAGTCCAACAGGTCGTCCTTAAAAGCACAGATACGCAGTATTTT.

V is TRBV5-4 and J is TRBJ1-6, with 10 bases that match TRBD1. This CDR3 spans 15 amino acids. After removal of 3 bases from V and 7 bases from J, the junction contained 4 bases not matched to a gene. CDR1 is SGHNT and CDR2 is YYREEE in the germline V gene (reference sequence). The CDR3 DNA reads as TGTGCCAGCAGCTCTAAGACAGGGGGCAATTCACCCCTCCACTTT. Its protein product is CASSSKTGGNSPLHF. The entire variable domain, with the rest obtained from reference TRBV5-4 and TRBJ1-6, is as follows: ETGVTQSPTHLIKTRGQQVTLRCSSQSGHNTVSWYQQALGQGPQFIFQYYREEENGRGNFPPRFSGLQFPNYSSELNVNALELDDSALYLCASSSKTGGNSPLHFGNGTRLTVT.

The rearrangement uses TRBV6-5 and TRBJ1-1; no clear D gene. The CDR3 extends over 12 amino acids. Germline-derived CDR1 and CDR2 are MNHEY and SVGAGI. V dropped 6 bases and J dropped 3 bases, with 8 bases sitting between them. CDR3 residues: CASRWGHTEAFF. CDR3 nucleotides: TGTGCCAGCAGGTGGGGTCACACTGAAGCTTTCTTT.

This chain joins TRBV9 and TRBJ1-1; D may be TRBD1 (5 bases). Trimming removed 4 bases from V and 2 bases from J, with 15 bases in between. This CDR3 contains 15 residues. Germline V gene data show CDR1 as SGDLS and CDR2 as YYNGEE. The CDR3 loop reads CASSPGLGVNTEAFF. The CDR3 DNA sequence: TGTGCCAGCAGCCCCGGATTGGGGGTTAACACTGAAGCTTTCTTT.

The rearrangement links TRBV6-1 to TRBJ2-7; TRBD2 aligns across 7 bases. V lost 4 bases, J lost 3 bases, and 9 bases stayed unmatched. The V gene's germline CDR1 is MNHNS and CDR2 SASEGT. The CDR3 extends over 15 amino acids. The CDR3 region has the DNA TGTGCCAGCAGTGGCCGGGGACGGGGGGACTACGAGCAGTACTTC. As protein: CASSGRGRGDYEQYF.

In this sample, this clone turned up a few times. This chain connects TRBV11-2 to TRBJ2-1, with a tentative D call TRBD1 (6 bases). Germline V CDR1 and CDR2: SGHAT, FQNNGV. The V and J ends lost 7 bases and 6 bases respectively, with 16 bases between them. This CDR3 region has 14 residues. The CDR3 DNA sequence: TGTGCCAGCACTCGGAACAGGGCCCTCAATGAGCAGTTCTTC. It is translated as CASTRNRALNEQFF.

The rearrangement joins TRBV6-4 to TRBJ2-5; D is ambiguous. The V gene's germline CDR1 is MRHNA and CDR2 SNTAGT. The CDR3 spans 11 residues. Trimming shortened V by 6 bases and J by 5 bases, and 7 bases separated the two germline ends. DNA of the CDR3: TGTGCCAGCAGCCCGTTCGAGACCCAGTACTTC. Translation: CASSPFETQYF.

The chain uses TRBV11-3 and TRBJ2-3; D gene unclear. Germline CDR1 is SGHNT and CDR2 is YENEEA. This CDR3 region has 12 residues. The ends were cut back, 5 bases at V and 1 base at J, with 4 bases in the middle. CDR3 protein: CASSGGTDTQYF. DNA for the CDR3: TGTGCCAGCAGCGGGGGCACAGATACGCAGTATTTT.

The CDR3 sequence is CASRGQGAGSGNTIYF. In DNA, the CDR3 is TGTGCCAGCAGGGGACAGGGGGCAGGTTCTGGAAACACCATATATTTT. The gene calls are TRBV7-9 and TRBJ1-3, with 12 bases identical to TRBD1. Germline CDR1 is SEHNR and CDR2 is FQNEAQ (reference sequence). The CDR3 is 16 residues long. V dropped 6 bases and J dropped 1; count of bases not matched to a gene: 4.

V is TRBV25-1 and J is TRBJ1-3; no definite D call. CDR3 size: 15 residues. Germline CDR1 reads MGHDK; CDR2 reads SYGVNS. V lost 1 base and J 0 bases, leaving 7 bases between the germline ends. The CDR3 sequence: CASSEWAGSGNTIYF. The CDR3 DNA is TGTGCCAGCAGTGAATGGGCCGGCTCTGGAAACACCATATATTTT.

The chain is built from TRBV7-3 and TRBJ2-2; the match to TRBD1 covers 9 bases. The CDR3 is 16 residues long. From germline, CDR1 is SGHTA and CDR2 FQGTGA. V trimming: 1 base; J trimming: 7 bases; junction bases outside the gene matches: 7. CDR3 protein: CASSLIGTGSHGELFF. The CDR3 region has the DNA TGTGCCAGCAGCTTAATCGGGACAGGGAGCCACGGGGAGCTGTTTTTT.

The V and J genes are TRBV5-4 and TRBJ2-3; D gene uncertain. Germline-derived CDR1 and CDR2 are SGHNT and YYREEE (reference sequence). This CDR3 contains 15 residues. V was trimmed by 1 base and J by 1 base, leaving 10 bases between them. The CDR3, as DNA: TGTGCCAGCAGCTTGCCAAGGGCCGGCACAGATACGCAGTATTTT. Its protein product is CASSLPRAGTDTQYF.

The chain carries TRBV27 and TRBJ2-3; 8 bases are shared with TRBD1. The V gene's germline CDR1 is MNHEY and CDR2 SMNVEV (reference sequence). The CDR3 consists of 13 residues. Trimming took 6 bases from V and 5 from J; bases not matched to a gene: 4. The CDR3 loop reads CASRTGDLDTQYF. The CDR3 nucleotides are TGTGCCAGCAGGACAGGGGACTTAGATACGCAGTATTTT.

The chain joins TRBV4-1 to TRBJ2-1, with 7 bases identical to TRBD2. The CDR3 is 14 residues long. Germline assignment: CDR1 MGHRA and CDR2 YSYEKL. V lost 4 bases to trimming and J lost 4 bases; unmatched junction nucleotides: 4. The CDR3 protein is CASSPGLVYNEQFF. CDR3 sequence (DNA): TGCGCCAGCAGCCCCGGACTAGTTTACAATGAGCAGTTCTTC.

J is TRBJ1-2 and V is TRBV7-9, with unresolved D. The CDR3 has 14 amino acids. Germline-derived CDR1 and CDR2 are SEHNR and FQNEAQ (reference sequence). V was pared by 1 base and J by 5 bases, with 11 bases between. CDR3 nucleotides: TGTGCCAGCAGCTTAGATCCGGCTAGGTATGGCTACACCTTC. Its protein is CASSLDPARYGYTF.

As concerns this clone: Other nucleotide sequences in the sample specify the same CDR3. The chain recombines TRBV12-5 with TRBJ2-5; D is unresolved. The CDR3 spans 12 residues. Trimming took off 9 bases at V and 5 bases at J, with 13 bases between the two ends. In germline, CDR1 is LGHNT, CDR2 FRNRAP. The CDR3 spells CASGDPSETQYF. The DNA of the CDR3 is TGTGCTAGCGGTGACCCATCCGAGACCCAGTACTTC. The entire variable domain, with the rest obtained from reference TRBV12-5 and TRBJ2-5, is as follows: DARVTQTPRHKVTEMGQEVTMRCQPILGHNTVFWYRQTMMQGLELLAYFRNRAPLDDSGMPKDRFSAEMPDATLATLKIQPSEPRDSAVYFCASGDPSETQYFGPGTRLLVL.

In DNA, the CDR3 is TGTGCCAGCAGCGTAGCTAGCGGGGACGGATGGGAGACCCAGTACTTC. As protein: CASSVASGDGWETQYF. The V and J genes are TRBV9 and TRBJ2-5; 9 bases are a match to TRBD2. This CDR3 spans 16 amino acids. Germline lookup yields CDR1 SGDLS and CDR2 YYNGEE. V dropped 0 bases and J dropped 5; count of bases not matched to a gene: 8.

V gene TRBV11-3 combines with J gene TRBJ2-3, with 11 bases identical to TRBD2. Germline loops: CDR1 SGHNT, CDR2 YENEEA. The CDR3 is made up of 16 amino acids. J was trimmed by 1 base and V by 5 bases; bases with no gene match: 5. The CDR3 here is CASSQGTSGRTDTQYF. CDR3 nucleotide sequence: TGTGCCAGCAGCCAAGGGACTAGCGGACGCACAGATACGCAGTATTTT.

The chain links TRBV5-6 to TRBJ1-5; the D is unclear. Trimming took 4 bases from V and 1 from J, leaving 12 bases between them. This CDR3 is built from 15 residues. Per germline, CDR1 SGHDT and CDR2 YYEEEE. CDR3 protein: CASSKAPGSNQPQHF. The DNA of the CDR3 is TGTGCCAGCAGCAAGGCCCCGGGCAGCAATCAGCCCCAGCATTTT.

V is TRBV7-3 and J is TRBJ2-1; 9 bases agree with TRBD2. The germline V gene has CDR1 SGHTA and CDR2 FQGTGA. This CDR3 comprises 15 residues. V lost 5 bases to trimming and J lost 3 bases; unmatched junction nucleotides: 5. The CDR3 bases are TGTGCCAGCAGCCTCGGACTAGCGAACTACAATGAGCAGTTCTTC. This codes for CASSLGLANYNEQFF.

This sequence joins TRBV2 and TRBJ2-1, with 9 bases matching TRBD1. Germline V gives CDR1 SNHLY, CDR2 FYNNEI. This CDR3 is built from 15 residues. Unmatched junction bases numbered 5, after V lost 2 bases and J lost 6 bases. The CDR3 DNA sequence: TGTGCCAGCAGTGAAATGGGGACAGGGTCCAATGAGCAGTTCTTC. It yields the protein CASSEMGTGSNEQFF.